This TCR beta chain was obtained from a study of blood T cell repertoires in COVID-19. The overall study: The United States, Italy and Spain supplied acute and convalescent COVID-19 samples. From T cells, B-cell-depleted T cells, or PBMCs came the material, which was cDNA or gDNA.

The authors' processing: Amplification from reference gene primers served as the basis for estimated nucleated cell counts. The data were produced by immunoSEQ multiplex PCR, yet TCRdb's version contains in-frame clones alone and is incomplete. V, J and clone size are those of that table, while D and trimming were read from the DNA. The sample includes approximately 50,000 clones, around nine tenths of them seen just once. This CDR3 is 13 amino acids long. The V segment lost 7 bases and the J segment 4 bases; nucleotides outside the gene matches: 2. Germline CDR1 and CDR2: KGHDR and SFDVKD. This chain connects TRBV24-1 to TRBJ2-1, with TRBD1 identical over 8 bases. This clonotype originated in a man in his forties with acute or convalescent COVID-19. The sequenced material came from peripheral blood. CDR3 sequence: CATSGTGYNEQFF. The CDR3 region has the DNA TGTGCCACCAGCGGGACAGGTTACAATGAGCAGTTCTTC.